The 26 T cell receptor beta chains below were found in one sample sequenced in a study of blood T cell repertoires in COVID-19. Sequenced by immunoSEQ multiplex PCR; TCRdb stores in-frame clones only, minus some. Here the sample spans around 77,000 clones, 85% to 90% being singletons. Source material: peripheral blood. Source of these receptors: a man between 65 and 85 years old with active or convalescent COVID-19.

The chain combines TRBV6-5 with TRBJ2-1; TRBD1 is a possible D gene (5 bases). V lost 6 bases and J 6 bases, leaving 12 bases between the germline ends. Germline V gives CDR1 MNHEY, CDR2 SVGAGI. The CDR3 totals 13 residues. DNA for the CDR3: TGTGCCAGCAGGGAGCAGGGATCCAATGAGCAGTTCTTC. Encoded protein: CASREQGSNEQFF.

This clone was detected once. The CDR3 loop reads CAWTRLAGVGEYF. The CDR3 DNA reads as TGTGCCTGGACCAGACTAGCGGGTGTGGGGGAGTACTTC. This chain uses TRBV30 with TRBJ2-5; 10 bases match TRBD2. Germline lookup yields CDR1 GTSNPN and CDR2 SVGIG (reference sequence). The CDR3 extends over 13 amino acids. After removal of 4 bases from V and 12 bases from J, the junction contained 11 bases not matched to a gene.

This chain connects TRBV5-4 to TRBJ2-3, with 8 bases lining up with TRBD1. Germline-derived CDR1 and CDR2 are SGHNT and YYREEE (reference sequence). Germline trimming cut 2 bases from V and 4 bases from J; bases unmatched to any gene: 9. This CDR3 region has 16 residues. The DNA for the CDR3 is TGTGCCAGCAGCTTTCACAGGGGGTCCTTCGCAGATACGCAGTATTTT. Translating it yields CASSFHRGSFADTQYF. The full variable domain, completed using reference TRBV5-4 and TRBJ2-3, is ETGVTQSPTHLIKTRGQQVTLRCSSQSGHNTVSWYQQALGQGPQFIFQYYREEENGRGNFPPRFSGLQFPNYSSELNVNALELDDSALYLCASSFHRGSFADTQYFGPGTRLTVL.

The J gene is TRBJ2-2, the V gene TRBV28, with 10 bases fitting TRBD1. The CDR3 length is 16 residues. The germline gives CDR1 MDHEN, CDR2 SYDVKM. J gave up 6 bases and V 1 base, and 5 bases lay outside the gene matches. The CDR3 coding sequence is TGTGCCAGCAGTTTATTGACAGGGGGCGATGCCGGGGAGCTGTTTTTT. This translates into CASSLLTGGDAGELFF.

The rearrangement links TRBV4-3 to TRBJ1-5; D unresolved. V shed 6 bases and J shed 3 bases, with 9 bases lying between them. The length of the CDR3 is 13 residues. CDR1 LGHNA and CDR2 YSLEER come from the germline V gene. CDR3 region: CASSKNPNQPQHF. For the CDR3, the DNA is TGCGCCAGCAGTAAAAATCCCAATCAGCCCCAGCATTTT.

This CDR3 is CASSEGGGSSVYF. The CDR3 bases are TGTGCCAGCAGTGAAGGTGGAGGTTCGAGTGTGTACTTC. The chain combines TRBV6-1 with TRBJ2-7, with D perhaps TRBD2 (5 bases). There are 13 residues in the CDR3. Germline loops: CDR1 MNHNS, CDR2 SASEGT. The V gene lost 1 base and the J gene lost 12 bases, with 16 bases spanning the gap.

This chain uses TRBV5-1 with TRBJ2-5, with 16 bases identical to TRBD2. The CDR3 is 18 amino acids. Germline CDR1 is SGHRS and CDR2 is YFSETQ. The V segment lost 4 bases and the J segment 1 base; nucleotides outside the gene matches: 7. This CDR3 reads CASSKGTSGRVTQETQYF. The CDR3 DNA is TGCGCCAGCAGCAAAGGGACTAGCGGGAGGGTGACCCAAGAGACCCAGTACTTC.

The chain combines TRBV28 with TRBJ2-3, with 11 bases identical to TRBD2. CDR1 MDHEN and CDR2 SYDVKM come from the germline V gene. The CDR3 length is 17 residues. With 2 bases clipped from V and 8 bases from J, the junction kept 12 bases outside the gene matches. CDR3 in amino acids: CASSLRLLAGGMGTQYF. Written as DNA, the CDR3 is TGTGCCAGCAGTTTACGGTTGCTAGCGGGAGGTATGGGTACGCAGTATTTT. Supplemented by reference TRBV28 and TRBJ2-3, the full variable domain reads DVKVTQSSRYLVKRTGEKVFLECVQDMDHENMFWYRQDPGLGLRLIYFSYDVKMKEKGDIPEGYSVSREKKERFSLILESASTNQTSMYLCASSLRLLAGGMGTQYFGPGTRLTVL.

This clone appeared once. V usage is TRBV7-2 and J usage is TRBJ2-5; weak D call: TRBD1 (6 bases). This CDR3 has 16 residues. Germline V gives CDR1 SGHTA, CDR2 FQGNSA. The V end was cut by 8 bases, the J end by 4 bases, with 23 bases between. The CDR3: CASSSRVQGGLETQYF. As DNA, the CDR3 is TGTGCCAGCTCGTCCCGGGTACAGGGCGGTTTAGAGACCCAGTACTTC.

The V call is TRBV6-5, the J call TRBJ1-4; TRBD1 matches 7 bases. CDR3 size: 15 residues. V shed 8 bases, J shed 3 bases, and the junction held 9 bases outside the gene matches. Germline assignment: CDR1 MNHEY and CDR2 SVGAGI. The DNA of the CDR3 is TGTGCCAGCGCTACTTCCGGGACAGCTAATGAAAAACTGTTTTTT. Protein product: CASATSGTANEKLFF.

The chain links TRBV15 to TRBJ2-3, with 8 bases lining up with TRBD2. This CDR3 contains 16 residues. Germline CDR1 LNHNV, CDR2 YYDKDF (reference sequence). Trimming took 3 bases from V and 4 from J; bases not matched to a gene: 9. As DNA, the CDR3 is TGTGCCACCAGCAGCGCAAGGGCGGGAGGCCCAGATACGCAGTATTTT. As protein: CATSSARAGGPDTQYF.

The rearrangement uses TRBV5-1 and TRBJ2-1, with D perhaps matching TRBD2 (6 bases). V lost 0 bases and J 2 bases, leaving 9 bases between the germline ends. The CDR3 is made up of 15 amino acids. Germline values: CDR1 SGHRS, CDR2 YFSETQ. In DNA form, the CDR3 reads TGCGCCAGCAGCTTGGGTTCGGGAGCCTACAATGAGCAGTTCTTC. Its protein product is CASSLGSGAYNEQFF.

The rearrangement links TRBV5-1 to TRBJ2-7, with TRBD1 matching over 9 bases. This CDR3 comprises 13 residues. V was clipped by 3 bases and J by 3 bases; unmatched bases: 1. CDR1 and CDR2 (germline): SGHRS, YFSETQ. CDR3 DNA: TGCGCCAGCAGCTCGGACAGGGGCTACGAGCAGTACTTC. This encodes CASSSDRGYEQYF.

The chain is built from TRBV28 and TRBJ1-5; D is possibly TRBD1 (5 bases). Germline V gene lookup returns CDR1 MDHEN and CDR2 SYDVKM. Deletions cut 1 base from V and 0 bases from J, with 13 bases between. The CDR3 runs 17 residues. CDR3 DNA sequence: TGTGCCAGCAGTTTATTTTCGGGGGGGTATAGCAATCAGCCCCAGCATTTT. Translating it yields CASSLFSGGYSNQPQHF. Full variable domain (rest looked up from reference TRBV28 and TRBJ1-5): DVKVTQSSRYLVKRTGEKVFLECVQDMDHENMFWYRQDPGLGLRLIYFSYDVKMKEKGDIPEGYSVSREKKERFSLILESASTNQTSMYLCASSLFSGGYSNQPQHFGDGTRLSIL.

The J gene is TRBJ2-2, the V gene TRBV7-6, with D tentatively TRBD2 (6 bases). CDR3 length equals 17 residues. Deletions cut 1 base from V and 5 bases from J, with 17 bases between. The germline CDR1 and CDR2 sequences are SGHVS and FNYEAQ. The CDR3 DNA sequence: TGTGCCAGCAGCTTAGGCGGTGGGACCGCGGGAACCGGGGAGCTGTTTTTT. Translation: CASSLGGGTAGTGELFF.

The chain employs TRBV25-1 and TRBJ1-2; no clear D. This CDR3 has 12 amino acids. The V gene's germline CDR1 is MGHDK and CDR2 SYGVNS. Trimming stripped 9 bases from V and 0 bases from J, with 8 bases between. The CDR3 sequence: CASHTANYGYTF. CDR3 bases: TGTGCCAGTCATACAGCTAACTATGGCTACACCTTC.

The gene calls are TRBV12-3 or TRBV12-4 and TRBJ1-1, with D hard to call. The ends were cut back, 3 bases at V and 4 bases at J, with 9 bases in the middle. The CDR3 totals 13 residues. The CDR3 is CASSLPGFTEAFF. In DNA, the CDR3 is TGTGCCAGCAGTTTGCCGGGGTTCACTGAAGCTTTCTTT.

The gene calls are TRBV5-1 and TRBJ2-5, with 7 bases that match TRBD1. V shed 4 bases, J shed 2 bases, and the junction held 8 bases outside the gene matches. The CDR3 length is 15 residues. Germline-derived CDR1 and CDR2 are SGHRS and YFSETQ. For the CDR3, the DNA is TGCGCCAGCAGCATGGGATCGGGACAGCAAGAGACCCAGTACTTC. Protein: CASSMGSGQQETQYF.

The CDR3 reads CASSAGVNTEAFF. The CDR3 nucleotides read TGTGCCAGCAGCGCAGGGGTGAACACTGAAGCTTTCTTT. The genes are TRBV7-9 and TRBJ1-1; possible D gene TRBD1, 6 bases. Trimming removed 5 bases from V and 0 bases from J, with 7 bases in between. Germline CDR1 reads SEHNR; CDR2 reads FQNEAQ (reference sequence). The CDR3 is made up of 13 amino acids.

V is TRBV28 and J is TRBJ1-2; unclear D gene. Germline-derived CDR1 and CDR2 are MDHEN and SYDVKM. The length of the CDR3 is 15 residues. V lost 1 base and J 0 bases, leaving 9 bases between the germline ends. The CDR3 region has the DNA TGTGCCAGCAGTTTATCGGAGGGCGCTAACTATGGCTACACCTTC. It yields the protein CASSLSEGANYGYTF.

This clone was seen only a few times. J is TRBJ1-6 and V is TRBV3-1 (or the pseudogene TRBV3-2); D remains unclear. Germline CDR1 is LGHDT and CDR2 is YNNKEL (reference sequence). CDR3 length equals 12 residues. Trimming stripped 1 base from V and 10 bases from J, with 5 bases between. This CDR3 is CASSQGGSPLHF. In DNA form, the CDR3 reads TGTGCCAGCAGCCAAGGTGGCTCACCCCTCCACTTT.

J is TRBJ2-4 and V is TRBV19; 9 bases fit TRBD2. The germline V gene has CDR1 LNHDA and CDR2 SQIVND (reference sequence). CDR3 length: 15 amino acids. The V and J ends lost 10 bases and 8 bases, in that order; junction bases with no gene match: 15. Here the CDR3 DNA reads TGTGCCACCAAGAAATTAGCGGGAGACGGAGACATTCAGTACTTC. It translates to CATKKLAGDGDIQYF.

V is TRBV28 and J is TRBJ1-5, with D maybe TRBD1 (5 bases). The germline V gene encodes CDR1 MDHEN and CDR2 SYDVKM. V was trimmed by 2 bases and J by 6 bases, leaving 14 bases between them. The CDR3 covers 15 residues. CDR3 protein: CASSLRGGYGQPQHF. Written as DNA, the CDR3 is TGTGCCAGCAGTTTACGCGGGGGTTACGGTCAGCCCCAGCATTTT.

This chain connects TRBV28 to TRBJ2-7; TRBD1 matches 7 bases. The length of the CDR3 is 12 residues. Per the germline V gene, CDR1 is MDHEN and CDR2 is SYDVKM. The ends lost 6 bases at V and 6 bases at J; junction bases unmatched: 5. DNA for the CDR3: TGTGCCAGCAGAGGGACAGTACGCGAGCAGTACTTC. Translated: CASRGTVREQYF.

The sample holds a few counts of this clone. This sequence joins TRBV5-8 and TRBJ2-2; TRBD2 aligns across 13 bases. The CDR3 loop spans 16 amino acids. The germline gives CDR1 SGHTS, CDR2 YDEGEE. Trimming at V came to 4 bases and at J to 6 bases, leaving 6 bases not matched to a gene. The CDR3 DNA reads TGTGCCAGCAGCCTGGGGACTAGCGGGACGTCCGGGGAGCTGTTTTTT. It encodes CASSLGTSGTSGELFF.

The CDR3 protein is CASSLDGREETQYF. For the CDR3, the DNA is TGTGCCAGCAGCTTGGACGGGCGGGAAGAGACCCAGTACTTC. J is TRBJ2-5 and V is TRBV5-6, with D possibly TRBD2 on 5 matching bases. This CDR3 is built from 14 residues. V was shortened by 0 bases and J by 3 bases, with 9 bases between the two germline ends. The germline CDR1 and CDR2 sequences are SGHDT and YYEEEE.